This T cell receptor beta chain was sequenced in a study of blood T cell repertoires in COVID-19. Overall study context: Sources were T cells, B-cell-depleted T cells, or PBMCs; the material itself was cDNA or gDNA.

Looked up from germline, CDR1 is SGHAT and CDR2 is FQNNGV. This CDR3 comprises 12 residues. V was clipped by 3 bases and J by 2 bases, with 4 bases between them. Original methodology: Amplification from reference gene primers served as the basis for estimated nucleated cell counts. Sequencing was performed with immunoSEQ multiplex PCR; in TCRdb, only in-frame clones are kept and a portion is missing. V and J calls and clone size come straight from that table; D and trimming were deduced from the DNA. The sample lists 210,000 or so clones, more than 75% seen once, with approximately 4.3% in the top ten. The study assigned cohorts using participant-reported clinical history.

The clonotype originates from a man under 40 with acute COVID-19. Sequencing input: PBMCs or T cells enriched from blood (not recorded which). The chain recombines TRBV11-2 with TRBJ2-5, with unresolved D. CDR3: CASSLTQETQYF. DNA for the CDR3: TGTGCCAGCAGCTTGACTCAAGAGACCCAGTACTTC.